This TCR beta chain came from a study of T cell responses to AZD1222 COVID-19 vaccine (dated by TCRdb to the early 2020s). For the wider study: Because spike-specific TCR depth and breadth did not differ between the two schedules, AZD1222 recipients who got a second dose at roughly 4 weeks were pooled with those who got a second dose at roughly 12 weeks. TCR sequencing was performed for approximately 240 trial participants, of whom around 200 were given two doses of AZD1222 and around 25 were given two doses of MenACWY control vaccine. Enrollment into the trials was organized by age into subgroups of 18-55, 56-69 and 70-plus years, and those subgroups contained roughly 140, 27 and 60 TCR-sequenced participants, respectively. The study at large found these results: A significant rise in spike-specific TCR breadth and depth was observed after two AZD1222 doses relative to day 0 and relative to MenACWY recipients. Conclusions about previously exposed vaccinees were limited because only six or seven AZD1222 recipients were SARS-CoV-2 seropositive at baseline. Reportedly, close to half of the unique spike-specific TCRs recognized epitopes lying outside the regions that are mutated in the B.1.351 and B.1.1.7 variants. The 56-69-year group was small, and its depth increase did not reach significance, likely because of low power. The whole spike protein was spanned by vaccine-associated CD4 TCRs, and dominant responses were seen in regions 160-218 and 743-854. No day 14 peak-response samples were available, so repertoires were characterized only after the peak T cell response. Most participants were white British and females outnumbered males, and the authors suggested that clonal diversity may have been underestimated.

As for this clone: There is no known antigen for this receptor. No per-base quality is available; no much larger clone lies one base away.

The germline V gene encodes CDR1 KGHSH and CDR2 LQKENI. Inclusive of the bounding cysteine and phenylalanine, the CDR3 is 15 residues long. Only CDR3 DNA is held: 45 bases, read in frame from base 1. Trimmed from V: 3 bases; trimmed from J: 3 bases; junction bases lacking a gene match: 5. The CDR3 regions of human TCRbeta chains were subjected to immunosequencing. From the authors' description of their analysis: Repertoire TCRs were checked for matches against a reference library of SARS-CoV-2-specific TCRs that had been generated using the MIRA antigen-specificity platform. Breadth was defined as the fraction of unique TCRs that were SARS-CoV-2-associated. Depth was defined as the fraction of total T cells that were SARS-CoV-2-associated. Using the MIRA data, each spike-specific TCR was mapped to the spike region that the TCR reacts to and placed in a CD4 or CD8 class. Log10-transformed breadth and depth values were compared by one-way ANOVA with Sidak's multiple comparisons tests. Entries here come from immuneACCESS through TCRdb and include only in-frame sequences with V and J called. Some clones fail to appear in such tables; in the studies checked, an unresolved V gene covers under half of the shortfall, and the cause of the remainder is unknown. V, J and clone size reflect that table, while D and trimming were determined from the DNA. In this sample the table shows roughly 160,000 clones, approximately 92% of which occur a single time. The leading ten clones occupy over 1.5% of the sample.

Reading the label with the study, this specimen's time point is: baseline before first vaccination. Samples from vaccinated people were obtained from the UK trials COV001 and COV002, which included a single-blind randomized controlled phase 2/3 trial of AZD1222 (ChAdOx1 nCoV-19) in healthy adults. For TCRbeta chain sequencing, PBMC samples from trial participants were taken at day 0 and at day 28 after the second dose. This receptor chain uses TRBV18 and TRBJ1-1; the junction holds 9 bases that match TRBD1. The sequence derives from an adult in good health. Material: peripheral blood, obtained on day 0 of AZD1222 vaccination. The bases read TGTGCCAGCTCACCCCAACAGGGGGCGGACACTGAAGCTTTCTTT. Translated, it gives CASSPQQGADTEAFF.